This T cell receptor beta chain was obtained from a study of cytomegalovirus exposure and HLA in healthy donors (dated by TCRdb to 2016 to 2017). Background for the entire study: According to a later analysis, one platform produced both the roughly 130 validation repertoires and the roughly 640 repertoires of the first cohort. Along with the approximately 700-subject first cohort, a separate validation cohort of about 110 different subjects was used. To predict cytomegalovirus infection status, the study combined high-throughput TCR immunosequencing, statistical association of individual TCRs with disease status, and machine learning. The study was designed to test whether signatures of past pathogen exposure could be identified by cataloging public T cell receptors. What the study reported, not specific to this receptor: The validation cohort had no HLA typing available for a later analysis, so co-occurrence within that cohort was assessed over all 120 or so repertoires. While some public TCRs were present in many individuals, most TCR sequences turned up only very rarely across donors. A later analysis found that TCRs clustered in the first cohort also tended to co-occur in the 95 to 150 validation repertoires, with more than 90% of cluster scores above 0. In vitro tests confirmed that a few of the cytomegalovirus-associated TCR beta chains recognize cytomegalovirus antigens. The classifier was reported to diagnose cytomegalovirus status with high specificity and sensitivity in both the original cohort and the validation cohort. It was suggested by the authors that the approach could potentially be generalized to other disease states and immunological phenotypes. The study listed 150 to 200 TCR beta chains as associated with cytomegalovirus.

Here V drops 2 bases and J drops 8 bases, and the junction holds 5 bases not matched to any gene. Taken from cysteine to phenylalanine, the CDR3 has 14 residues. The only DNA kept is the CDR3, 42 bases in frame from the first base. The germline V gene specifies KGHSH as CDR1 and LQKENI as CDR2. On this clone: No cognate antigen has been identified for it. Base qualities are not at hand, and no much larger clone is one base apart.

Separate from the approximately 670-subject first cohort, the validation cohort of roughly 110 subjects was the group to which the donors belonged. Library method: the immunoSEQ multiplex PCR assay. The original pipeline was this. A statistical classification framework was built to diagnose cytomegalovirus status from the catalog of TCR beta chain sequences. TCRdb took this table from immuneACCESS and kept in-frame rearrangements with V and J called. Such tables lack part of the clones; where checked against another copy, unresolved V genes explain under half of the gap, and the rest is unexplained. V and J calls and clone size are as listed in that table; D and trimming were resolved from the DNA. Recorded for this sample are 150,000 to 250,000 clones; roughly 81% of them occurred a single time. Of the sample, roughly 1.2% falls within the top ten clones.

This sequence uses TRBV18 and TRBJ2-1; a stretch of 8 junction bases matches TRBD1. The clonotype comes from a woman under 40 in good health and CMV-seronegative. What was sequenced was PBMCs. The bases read TGTGCCAGCTCACCAGCGCAGGGGGCCCATGAGCAGTTCTTC. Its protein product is CASSPAQGAHEQFF.